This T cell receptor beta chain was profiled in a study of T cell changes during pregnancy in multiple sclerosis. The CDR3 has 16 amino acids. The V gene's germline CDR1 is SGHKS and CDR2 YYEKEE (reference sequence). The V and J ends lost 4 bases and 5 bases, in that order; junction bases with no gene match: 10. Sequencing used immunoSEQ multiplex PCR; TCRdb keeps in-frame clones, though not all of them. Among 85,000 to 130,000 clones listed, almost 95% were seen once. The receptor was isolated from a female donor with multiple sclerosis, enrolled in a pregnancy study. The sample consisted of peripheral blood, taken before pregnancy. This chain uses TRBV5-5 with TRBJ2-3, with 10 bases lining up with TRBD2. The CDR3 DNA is TGTGCCAGCAGCGCGCCCGGGACTAGCGTCGGAGATACGCAGTATTTT. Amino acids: CASSAPGTSVGDTQYF.